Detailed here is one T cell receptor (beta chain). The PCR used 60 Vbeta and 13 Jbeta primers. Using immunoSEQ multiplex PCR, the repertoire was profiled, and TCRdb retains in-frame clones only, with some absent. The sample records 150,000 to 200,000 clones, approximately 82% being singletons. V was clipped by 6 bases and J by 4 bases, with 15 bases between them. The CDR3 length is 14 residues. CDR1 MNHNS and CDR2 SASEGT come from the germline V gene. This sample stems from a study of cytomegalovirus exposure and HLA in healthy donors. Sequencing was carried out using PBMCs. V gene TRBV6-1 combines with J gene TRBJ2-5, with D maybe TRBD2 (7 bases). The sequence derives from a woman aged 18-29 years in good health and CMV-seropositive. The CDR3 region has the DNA TGTGCCAGCAGAGTAGGGGGGGGGCCAGAGACCCAGTACTTC. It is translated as CASRVGGGPETQYF.